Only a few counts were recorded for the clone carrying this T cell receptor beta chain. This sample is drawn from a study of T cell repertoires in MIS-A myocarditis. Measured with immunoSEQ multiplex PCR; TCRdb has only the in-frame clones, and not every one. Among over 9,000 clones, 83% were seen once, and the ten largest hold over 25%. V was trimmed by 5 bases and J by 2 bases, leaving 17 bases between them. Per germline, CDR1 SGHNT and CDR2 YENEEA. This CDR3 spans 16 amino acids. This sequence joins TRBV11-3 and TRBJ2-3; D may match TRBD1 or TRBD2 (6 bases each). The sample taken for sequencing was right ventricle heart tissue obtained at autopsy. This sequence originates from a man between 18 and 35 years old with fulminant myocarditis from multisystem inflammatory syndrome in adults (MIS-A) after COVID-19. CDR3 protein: CASSNYTGAPTDTQYF. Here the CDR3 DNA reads TGTGCCAGCAGCAACTACACGGGGGCTCCCACAGATACGCAGTATTTT.